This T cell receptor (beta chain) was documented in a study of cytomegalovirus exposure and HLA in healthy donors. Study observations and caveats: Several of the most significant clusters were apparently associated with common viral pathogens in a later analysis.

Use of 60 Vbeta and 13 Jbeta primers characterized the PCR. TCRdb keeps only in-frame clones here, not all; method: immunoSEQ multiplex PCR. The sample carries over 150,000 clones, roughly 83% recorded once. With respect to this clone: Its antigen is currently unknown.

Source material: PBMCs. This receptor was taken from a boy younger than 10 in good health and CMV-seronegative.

The CDR3 DNA sequence: TGTGCCAGCAGAGGACAGGGGGCCTACGAGCAGTACTTC. It is translated as CASRGQGAYEQYF. The chain employs TRBV5-6 and TRBJ2-7, with 10 bases fitting TRBD1. The length of the CDR3 is 13 residues. V lost 5 bases to trimming and J lost 2 bases; unmatched junction nucleotides: 1. The V gene's germline CDR1 is SGHDT and CDR2 YYEEEE.